Listed below are T cell receptor beta chains from one sample, sequenced in a study of blood T cells in healthy people across ages. TCRdb used MiXCR to reprocess the 5' RACE reads, holding one entry per CDR3 protein. Here the sample spans roughly 800,000 distinct CDR3 sequences, approximately 25% being singletons. These sequences were also reported in another study, on T cells of mothers and their children.

The sequenced sample was blood. These receptors were obtained from a boy younger than 18 in good health. Both conserved end residues are part of each CDR3. The D gene is left open where the match is weak. Not all rows give a size; the values are once, few, many and, for expanded clones, a class.

abundance	d_gene	v_gene	j_gene	CDR3nt	CDR3aa
-	-	TRBV12-3/TRBV12-4	TRBJ2-4	TGTGCCAGCAGTTTGAACTCCTGGGGGGCCAAAAACATTCAGTACTTC	CASSLNSWGAKNIQYF
-	-	TRBV24-1	TRBJ2-3	TGTGCCACCAGTTACCTCACAGATACGCAGTATTTT	CATSYLTDTQYF
-	TRBD2	TRBV5-1	TRBJ2-1	TGCGCCAGCAGCTTGCTAGCGGGAGAACTCTTCAATGAGCAGTTCTTC	CASSLLAGELFNEQFF
-	-	TRBV2	TRBJ1-4	TGTGCCAGCGAAGGACAGCCCCAACTCGGTATTAATGAAAAACTGTTTTTT	CASEGQPQLGINEKLFF
-	TRBD2	TRBV6-5	TRBJ2-1	TGTGCCAGCAGTACTAGCGGAATTTTCTACAATGAGCAGTTCTTC	CASSTSGIFYNEQFF
-	TRBD1	TRBV4-2	TRBJ1-2	TGTGCCAGCAGCCAAGTGGCACCGGGACAGGGGGATGGCTACACCTTC	CASSQVAPGQGDGYTF
-	-	TRBV28	TRBJ2-1	TGTGCCAGCAGTTCAACTAGCCGGGAGCAGTTCTTC	CASSSTSREQFF
few	TRBD1	TRBV13	TRBJ1-4	TGTGCCAGCAGCCCCCGACAGGGGGCTGGTGAAAAACTGCTTTTT	CASSPRQGAGEKLLF
few	-	TRBV18	TRBJ2-7	TGTGCCAGCTCAGGCCCCGCTGGGGGCGAGCAGTACTTC	CASSGPAGGEQYF
-	-	TRBV3-1	TRBJ1-5	TGTGCCAGCAGCCAAGATCGACCAAGCAATCAGCCCCAGCATTTT	CASSQDRPSNQPQHF
few	-	TRBV4-1	TRBJ2-7	TGCGCCAGCAGCCAAGAGCGAGGAAGCTCCTACGAGCAGTACTTC	CASSQERGSSYEQYF
few	TRBD2	TRBV29-1	TRBJ2-7	TGCAGCGCCCCAGGTGGTCCGGGAACCCTAGCGGGGGGCTCCTACGAGCAGTACTTC	CSAPGGPGTLAGGSYEQYF
-	-	TRBV4-1	TRBJ1-5	TGCGCCAGCAGCCAATTAGCGAATCTCAATCAGCCCCAGCATTTT	CASSQLANLNQPQHF
-	TRBD2	TRBV6-2/TRBV6-3	TRBJ2-4	TGTGCCAGCACGGGGGGTATGGCCAAAAACATTCAGTACTTC	CASTGGMAKNIQYF
few	-	TRBV5-5	TRBJ2-1	TGTGCCAGCAGCTTGTGGAACAATGAGCAGTTCTTC	CASSLWNNEQFF
-	-	TRBV29-1	TRBJ2-7	TGCAGCGTCCGGAAGGCGGGATCCTGGGGCGAGCAGTACTTC	CSVRKAGSWGEQYF
-	-	TRBV4-3	TRBJ2-7	TGCGCCAGCAGCCAATCCTGGAGAGGATCCTACGAGCAGTACTTC	CASSQSWRGSYEQYF
-	TRBD1	TRBV6-1	TRBJ2-1	TGTGCCAGCAGTGACAGGACAGGGGTTAGTGATGAGCAGTTCTTC	CASSDRTGVSDEQFF
few	TRBD1	TRBV4-3	TRBJ1-6	TGCGCCAGCAGCCAAGATAGGGGGACAGGGTCGGCACCCCTCCACTTT	CASSQDRGTGSAPLHF
-	-	TRBV14	TRBJ2-3	TGTGCCAGCAGCCAAGATCCGGGGGTCAGCACAGATACGCAGTATTTT	CASSQDPGVSTDTQYF
few	-	TRBV25-1	TRBJ2-5	TGTGCCAGCAGACTCAGTTGGGGAGAGACCCAGTACTTC	CASRLSWGETQYF
-	TRBD1	TRBV9	TRBJ2-7	TGTGCCAGCAGCGTACGACCGGGACAGGGACGCCTCTCCTACGAGCAGTACTTC	CASSVRPGQGRLSYEQYF
-	-	TRBV12-3/TRBV12-4	TRBJ2-3	TGTGCCAGCATCCCGGAGGGGGCTGCAGATACGCAGTATTTT	CASIPEGAADTQYF
few	TRBD2	TRBV20-1	TRBJ2-7	TGCAGTGTCCGGGCTAGCGGGAGCTACGAGCAGTACTTC	CSVRASGSYEQYF
few	-	TRBV11-2	TRBJ2-7	TGTGCCAGCAGCTTAGATCTAAAGGGGCAGTACTTC	CASSLDLKGQYF
-	TRBD1	TRBV14	TRBJ2-5	TGTGCCAGCAGCCAAGACAGGGGGCCTCTCTTGGTGGAGACCCAGTACTTC	CASSQDRGPLLVETQYF
-	TRBD1	TRBV24-1	TRBJ1-2	TGTGCCACCAGTGATCCAGGGGGAAACTATGGCTACACCTTC	CATSDPGGNYGYTF
few	TRBD1	TRBV27	TRBJ2-5	TGTGCCAGCAGTCAGGGACAGCTATCGCGGGAGACCCAGTACTTC	CASSQGQLSRETQYF
-	-	TRBV5-1	TRBJ1-4	TGCGCCAGCAAAGACTCGGCTGCAACTAATGGAAAACTGTTTTTT	CASKDSAATNGKLFF
once	TRBD1	TRBV7-9	TRBJ2-5	TGTGCCAGCAGCGACCCCGGGACAGGCCCTCAAGAGACCCAGTACTTC	CASSDPGTGPQETQYF
few	-	TRBV4-3	TRBJ1-3	TGCGCCAGCAGCCAAGACCGTGGGGCCCCGGGAAACACCATATATTTT	CASSQDRGAPGNTIYF
once	-	TRBV20-1	TRBJ2-1	TGTAGTGCTAGATCTCGTATCGGGGACTCCTACAATGAGCAGTTCTTC	CSARSRIGDSYNEQFF
-	TRBD2	TRBV7-9	TRBJ2-3	TGTGCCAGCAGCTACCCACTTAGCGGGAGGAGGACAGATACGCAGTATTTT	CASSYPLSGRRTDTQYF
few	-	TRBV5-1	TRBJ2-6	TGCGCCAGCAGCCAGGCGTGGGGACGCTCTGGGGCCAACGTCCTGACTTTC	CASSQAWGRSGANVLTF
-	TRBD1	TRBV6-1	TRBJ2-4	TGTGTCAGCAGACCTGGACAGGGGGCGAGGGGCGTCAAAAACATTCAGTACTTC	CVSRPGQGARGVKNIQYF
few	TRBD2	TRBV20-1	TRBJ2-7	TGCAGTGCTAGCCGGACTAGCGGGTACGAGCAGTACTTC	CSASRTSGYEQYF
-	-	TRBV20-1	TRBJ2-5	TGCAGTGCGGCCCCAGGGGCAGGTCGAGAGACCCAGTACTTC	CSAAPGAGRETQYF
-	-	TRBV7-8	TRBJ2-2	TGTGCCAGCAGCTTCCCCCAGGCGGGGACCGGGGAGCTGTTTTTT	CASSFPQAGTGELFF
-	-	TRBV6-1	TRBJ1-1	TGTGCCAGCAGTGAACGTCAGACCAACACTGAAGCTTTCTTT	CASSERQTNTEAFF
-	-	TRBV7-3	TRBJ2-1	TGTGCCAGCAGCCCATACGGATCCCTAGATGTCGATGAGCAGTTCTTC	CASSPYGSLDVDEQFF
few	-	TRBV29-1	TRBJ2-6	TGCAGCCCAAGGTCGGGGACTTCTCGGAGCTCTGGGGCCAACGTCCTGACTTTC	CSPRSGTSRSSGANVLTF
-	-	TRBV28	TRBJ1-2	TGTGCCAGCAGTTTGAGAGGGTCCTTCTATGGCTACACCTTC	CASSLRGSFYGYTF
few	-	TRBV4-1	TRBJ2-7	TGCGCCAGCAGCCCCTTCCAGGCTAGCAGGAACGAGCAGTACTTC	CASSPFQASRNEQYF
once	-	TRBV6-2/TRBV6-3	TRBJ2-7	TGTGCCAGCAGCTCACAGTACCCAGCCTACGAGCAGTACTTC	CASSSQYPAYEQYF
few	TRBD1	TRBV12-3/TRBV12-4	TRBJ2-5	TGTGCCAGCAGTTCAATGGGACAGGCAGGGGGGACCCAGTACTTC	CASSSMGQAGGTQYF
few	TRBD2	TRBV20-1	TRBJ2-3	TGCAGTGCTACCGGGACTAGCGAAACAGATACGCAGTATTTT	CSATGTSETDTQYF
few	-	TRBV28	TRBJ2-7	TGTGCCAGCGAACCGGGGCAGGGGCCATCCTACGAGCAGTACTTC	CASEPGQGPSYEQYF
few	-	TRBV5-1	TRBJ2-1	TGCGCCAGCTGTAGCCGCCTATCCTACAATGAGCAGTTCTTC	CASCSRLSYNEQFF
few	TRBD1	TRBV12-5	TRBJ2-7	TGTGCTAGTGGTTTGCAGACAGGGGGCAAGAGATCCGAGCAGTACTTC	CASGLQTGGKRSEQYF
-	-	TRBV27	TRBJ2-7	TGTGCCAGCAGTTTAGTCGGGATGAGCTCCTACGAGCAGTACTTC	CASSLVGMSSYEQYF
-	TRBD1	TRBV5-6	TRBJ2-7	TGTGCCAGCAGCTTGGCCGCAGCAGGGGGTATCCACGAGCAGTACTTC	CASSLAAAGGIHEQYF
-	TRBD1	TRBV20-1	TRBJ2-3	TGCAGTGCTAGAGATCCCCATGGACAGGCCTATGGGCCGGATACGCAGTATTTT	CSARDPHGQAYGPDTQYF
-	TRBD2	TRBV7-9	TRBJ2-5	TGTGCCAGCAGCATAGCGGGGCTGGGAAGGGTCCAAGAGACCCAGTACTTC	CASSIAGLGRVQETQYF
-	TRBD2	TRBV27	TRBJ2-3	TGTGCCAGCAGTTTATACGGGGCGGGGGGCACAGATACGCAGTATTTT	CASSLYGAGGTDTQYF
-	-	TRBV2	TRBJ2-7	TGTGCCAGCCCACGAGGGCCTAGCTCCTACGAGCAGTACTTC	CASPRGPSSYEQYF
few	-	TRBV3-1	TRBJ2-1	TGTGCCAGCAGCCATAGACTAGTCAATGAGCAGTTCTTC	CASSHRLVNEQFF
-	TRBD1	TRBV28	TRBJ2-7	TGTGCCAGCAGCCAGTTCGGGACAGGGGCCTACGAGCAGTACTTC	CASSQFGTGAYEQYF
few	TRBD1	TRBV11-2	TRBJ2-3	TGTGCCAGCAGCCACACCGGGACAGGGGGCACAGATACGCAGTATTTT	CASSHTGTGGTDTQYF
few	-	TRBV11-2	TRBJ1-5	TGTGCCAGCAGCTTAGACGATCAGCAGAATCAGCCCCAGCATTTT	CASSLDDQQNQPQHF
few	TRBD1	TRBV7-9	TRBJ2-7	TGTGCCAGCAGCTTCTGGGGGACAGGGGGGTACGAGCAGTACTTC	CASSFWGTGGYEQYF